The clone carrying this T cell receptor beta chain was seen repeatedly, ten times or more. These data originate in a study of T-cell memory formation after mild COVID-19. MiXCR was run by TCRdb on the 5' RACE reads, yielding one entry per CDR3 protein. This table has hundreds of thousands of distinct CDR3 sequences, about a sixth appearing once. This CDR3 contains 13 residues. With 0 bases clipped from V and 7 bases from J, the junction kept 1 base outside the gene matches. Germline loops: CDR1 SGHRS, CDR2 YFSETQ. Sequencing was done on a sample of PBMCs or a T cell subset sorted from them (not recorded which). V usage is TRBV5-1 and J usage is TRBJ2-4; 7 nucleotides line up with TRBD1. This clonotype was obtained from a man younger than 30 who had mild COVID-19 (a few samples of this study predate the infection). Cell type and time point are not known. Here the CDR3 reads CASSLVGQNIQYF. CDR3 DNA: TGCGCCAGCAGCTTGGTGGGACAGAACATTCAGTACTTC. Full variable domain (missing parts from reference TRBV5-1 and TRBJ2-4): KAGVTQTPRYLIKTRGQQVTLSCSPISGHRSVSWYQQTPGQGLQFLFEYFSETQRNKGNFPGRFSGRQFSNSRSEMNVSTLELGDSALYLCASSLVGQNIQYFGAGTRLSVL.